The 2 T cell receptor beta chains below were found in one sample sequenced in a study of T cell repertoires in cytomegalovirus infection. What these receptors recognize is not known. TCRdb itself ran the reads through MiXCR, one entry per CDR3 protein. Of about 34,000 distinct CDR3 sequences in the sample, about 48% were seen once. This specimen consisted of CD8+ T cells from cultured PBMCs, obtained from culture after CMV antigen stimulation. The receptor set was obtained from a human donor in good health (CMV status not recorded). Some clones in this sample may be carry-over from other donors' samples.

The table lists this clonotype with a few counts. The chain links TRBV27 to TRBJ2-5; D remains unclear. CDR3 size: 14 residues. With 4 bases removed from V and 4 bases from J, the gap between germline ends came to 13 bases. Germline V CDR1 and CDR2: MNHEY, SMNVEV (reference sequence). CDR3 region: CASSSLAVSETQYF. CDR3 nucleotides: TGTGCCAGCAGTTCCCTGGCCGTCTCAGAGACCCAGTACTTC.

This chain joins TRBV6-8 and TRBJ2-1; no reliable D call. The germline V and J ends were trimmed by 5 bases and 6 bases, with 8 bases remaining between them. This CDR3 contains 12 residues. CDR1 and CDR2 (germline): MNHGY, SAAAGT. CDR3 protein: CASSQGSNEQFF. The CDR3 region has the DNA TGTGCCAGCAGTCAAGGATCCAATGAGCAGTTCTTC.